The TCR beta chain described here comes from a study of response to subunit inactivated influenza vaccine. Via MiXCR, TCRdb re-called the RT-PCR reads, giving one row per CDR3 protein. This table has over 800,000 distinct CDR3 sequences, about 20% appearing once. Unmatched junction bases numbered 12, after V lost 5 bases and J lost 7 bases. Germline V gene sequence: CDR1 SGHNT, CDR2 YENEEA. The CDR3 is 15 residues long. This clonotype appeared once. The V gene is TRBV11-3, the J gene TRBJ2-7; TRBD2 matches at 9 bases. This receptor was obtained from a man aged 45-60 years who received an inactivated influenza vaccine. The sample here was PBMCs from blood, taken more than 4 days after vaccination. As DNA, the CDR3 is TGTGCCAGCAGCCCTTTAGCGGGAGCTCTGGGTGAGCAGTACTTC. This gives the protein CASSPLAGALGEQYF.